The rows below give T cell receptor beta chains drawn from one sample of a study of blood T cells in healthy people across ages. TCRdb reprocessed the 5' RACE reads with MiXCR, giving one entry per CDR3 protein. The sample lists about 830,000 distinct CDR3 sequences, more than 45% seen once, with 20% to 25% in the top ten. Source material: blood. These receptors all come from a man under 40 in good health. Both conserved end residues are part of each CDR3. The D gene is left open where the match is weak. Clone size is stated in some rows and not others, as once, few, many or a class when expanded.

D	size	length	J	V	DNA	CDR3
NA	NA	13	TRBJ2-5	TRBV4-2	TGTGCCAGCAGCCAAGGGCGAATGGAGACCCAGTACTTC	CASSQGRMETQYF
NA	once	12	TRBJ2-5	TRBV24-1	TGTGCCACCAGTCCCGGTAGCGGGACCCAGTACTTC	CATSPGSGTQYF
NA	NA	13	TRBJ2-5	TRBV3-1	TGTGCCAGCAGCGGGGGGGCGAGAGAGACCCAGTACTTC	CASSGGARETQYF
NA	few	12	TRBJ2-7	TRBV20-1	TGCAGTGCCCTGTCGGCAGTCCTCCCATCGTACTTC	CSALSAVLPSYF
TRBD1	NA	15	TRBJ1-2	TRBV5-1	TGCGCCAGCAGCTTGGAGGCAGGGACAGACTATGGCTACACCTTC	CASSLEAGTDYGYTF
NA	NA	13	TRBJ1-1	TRBV29-1	TGCAGCGTTGATTCGGCAACCCCCACTGAAGCTTTCTTT	CSVDSATPTEAFF
NA	NA	16	TRBJ1-2	TRBV7-9	TGTGCCAGCAGCCAACCAAGGCCGGGAGCTAACTATGGCTACACCTTC	CASSQPRPGANYGYTF
TRBD2	NA	14	TRBJ2-7	TRBV5-5	TGTGCCAGCAGCCCAGGTAGCGGGACCTACGAGCAGTACTTC	CASSPGSGTYEQYF
NA	NA	14	TRBJ2-7	TRBV11-1	TGTGCCAGCAGCTTCGATTCCCCGGGGGACGAGCAGTACTTC	CASSFDSPGDEQYF
TRBD1	NA	14	TRBJ2-7	TRBV6-6	TGTGCCAGCAGTCCGACAGGGGACCTCTACGAGCAGTACTTC	CASSPTGDLYEQYF
TRBD2	NA	15	TRBJ2-7	TRBV29-1	TGCAGCGTGAGCGGTAGCGGGGCCGGGGTTTACGAGCAGTACTTC	CSVSGSGAGVYEQYF
TRBD2	NA	10	TRBJ2-4	TRBV29-1	TGCAGCGTTTCCAGCGGGGAGCAGTACTTC	CSVSSGEQYF
NA	NA	16	TRBJ2-3	TRBV11-2	TGTGCCAGCAGCCAAGAGTACGGAGGGACCCAAAAAACGCAGTATTTT	CASSQEYGGTQKTQYF
TRBD2	few	16	TRBJ2-1	TRBV4-2	TGTGCCAGCAGCCCGACGGGACTAGCGGGAGGAAATGAGCAGTTCTTC	CASSPTGLAGGNEQFF
NA	few	17	TRBJ2-1	TRBV7-2	TGTGCCAGCAGCTTAAGAAGCGGAGGCGTGACGGACAATGAGCAGTTCTTC	CASSLRSGGVTDNEQFF
NA	NA	14	TRBJ2-1	TRBV29-1	TGCAGCTCCGACTCCCCGGGCTCCTACAATAAGCAGTTCTTC	CSSDSPGSYNKQFF
NA	NA	13	TRBJ2-5	TRBV12-3/TRBV12-4	TGTGCCAGCAGTTTCTCCCACAAAGAGACCCAGTACTTC	CASSFSHKETQYF
TRBD2	few	13	TRBJ2-5	TRBV7-2	TGTGCCAGCAGCTGGGGGGGCCAAGAGACCCAGTACTTC	CASSWGGQETQYF
NA	NA	15	TRBJ2-3	TRBV21-1	TGTGCCAGCAGCAAAGAGATGGGAAAGGTAGATACGCAGTATTTT	CASSKEMGKVDTQYF
NA	few	13	TRBJ2-3	TRBV20-1	TGCAGTGCTCGACAACAAAACACAGATACGCAGTATTTT	CSARQQNTDTQYF
NA	few	15	TRBJ2-1	TRBV28	TGTGCCAGCAGGGGCGGGGGCAGCTCCTACAATGAGCAGTTCTTC	CASRGGGSSYNEQFF
NA	NA	14	TRBJ2-5	TRBV7-8	TGTGCCAGCAGCTCCCGAGGAGGCGGAGAGACCCAGTACTTC	CASSSRGGGETQYF
NA	NA	14	TRBJ2-5	TRBV7-2	TGTGCCAGCAGCTCGCCGGACTCCCGATCGACCCAGTACTTC	CASSSPDSRSTQYF
NA	NA	14	TRBJ1-2	TRBV3-1	TGTGCCAGCAGCCAAGAAAGTCGGGGGCAAGGCTACACCTTC	CASSQESRGQGYTF
NA	NA	12	TRBJ2-7	TRBV7-2	TGTGCCAGCAGCGTCGTCCCTGTCGAGCAGTACTTC	CASSVVPVEQYF
TRBD2	NA	15	TRBJ2-7	TRBV2	TGTGCCAGCAGTGAATTGCGCGGGAGGGCCTACGAGCAGTACTTC	CASSELRGRAYEQYF
TRBD1	once	16	TRBJ1-6	TRBV15	TGTGCCACCAGCAGGGACAGGGGATTGTATAATTCACCCCTCCACTTT	CATSRDRGLYNSPLHF
NA	NA	14	TRBJ2-7	TRBV20-1	TGCAGTACTAGTTTCGACATCCTACCCTACGAGCAGTACTTC	CSTSFDILPYEQYF
NA	NA	14	TRBJ1-5	TRBV2	TGTGCCAGCTCCGGCGGGGGAATCAATCAGCCCCAGCATTTT	CASSGGGINQPQHF
NA	NA	15	TRBJ2-1	TRBV20-1	TGCAGTGCTAGTGGCTTAGGGACTTTGCGGAATGAGCAGTTCTTC	CSASGLGTLRNEQFF
NA	NA	13	TRBJ1-2	TRBV12-3/TRBV12-4	TGTGCCAGCATTTCGAGGCTTAGAGATGGCTACACCTTC	CASISRLRDGYTF
TRBD2	NA	15	TRBJ2-5	TRBV12-3/TRBV12-4	TGTGCCAGCACCTATAGCGGGGGCCTCCAAGAGACCCAGTACTTC	CASTYSGGLQETQYF
NA	NA	14	TRBJ2-7	TRBV6-2/TRBV6-3	TGTGCCAGCAGCCAAACTGGGGTTCCCTACGAGCAGTACTTC	CASSQTGVPYEQYF
TRBD1	NA	12	TRBJ2-3	TRBV7-2	TGTGCCAGCAGCTCTTACAGGGGAACGCAGTATTTT	CASSSYRGTQYF
NA	NA	13	TRBJ1-5	TRBV2	TGTGCCAGCCGAGTTTGGGCGGATCAGCCCCAGCATTTT	CASRVWADQPQHF
NA	NA	15	TRBJ2-7	TRBV29-1	TGCAGCGTTAAGGTCGCAGGGCGAACCCCCTACGAGCAGTACTTC	CSVKVAGRTPYEQYF
TRBD1	NA	15	TRBJ1-5	TRBV5-5	TGTGCCAGCAGCCCCGGACAGGACCTCAATCAGCCCCAGCATTTT	CASSPGQDLNQPQHF
NA	NA	18	TRBJ1-6	TRBV10-3	TGTGCCATCAGTGAGTCGGACAAACTTAGCTCCTATAATTCACCCCTCCACTTT	CAISESDKLSSYNSPLHF
NA	NA	13	TRBJ1-1	TRBV6-1	TGTGCCAGCATAGTTGGAGGGAACACTGAAGCTTTCTTT	CASIVGGNTEAFF
NA	NA	14	TRBJ1-2	TRBV4-3	TGCGCCAGCAGCCAAGCCCTTTGGGGGGTTGGCTACACCTTC	CASSQALWGVGYTF
NA	NA	19	TRBJ2-6	TRBV5-1	TGCGCCAGCAGCTTGGGTACAACCTCAGATCTATCTGGGGCCAACGTCCTGACTTTC	CASSLGTTSDLSGANVLTF
TRBD2	once	15	TRBJ2-1	TRBV28	TGTGCCAGCAGGCACCAGACTAGCGCACAGGATGAGCAGTTCTTC	CASRHQTSAQDEQFF
NA	NA	14	TRBJ1-2	TRBV24-1	TGTGCCACGAGTGCCGGGGGCAGAGGCTATGGCTACACCTTC	CATSAGGRGYGYTF
NA	NA	13	TRBJ1-5	TRBV14	TGTGCCAGCAGCAAGGGCGTCAATCAGCCCCAGCATTTT	CASSKGVNQPQHF
NA	NA	15	TRBJ2-5	TRBV27	TGTGCCAGCATCAAAACGGGACTCCCTCCATTGGAGCAGTACTTC	CASIKTGLPPLEQYF
NA	few	15	TRBJ2-3	TRBV6-2/TRBV6-3	TGTGCCAGCAGTTACCCGGGAGTGGATACAGATACGCAGTATTTT	CASSYPGVDTDTQYF
TRBD2	NA	16	TRBJ2-1	TRBV25-1	TGTGCCAGCAGTGAAAGAGGCGGGGGGACGTACAATGAGCAGTTCTTC	CASSERGGGTYNEQFF
NA	NA	13	TRBJ2-7	TRBV7-2	TGTGCCAGCAGCGCCAGTAGAGTCGTCGAGCAGTACTTC	CASSASRVVEQYF
TRBD1	few	11	TRBJ2-5	TRBV29-1	TGCAGCGGACAGGGGGTCGAGACCCAGTACTTC	CSGQGVETQYF
NA	NA	15	TRBJ2-5	TRBV11-2	TGTGCCAGCAGCCGAGCCTTGACCGGCCAAGAGACCCAGTACTTC	CASSRALTGQETQYF
NA	NA	13	TRBJ1-1	TRBV7-9	TGTGCCAGCGGCTTGGCAGGGAACACTGAAGCTTTCTTT	CASGLAGNTEAFF